The TCR beta chain described here comes from a study of CD8 T cells in Susac syndrome. Study-wide background: Patients with Susac syndrome were therapy-naive, treated with corticosteroids, or treated with intravenous immunoglobulin alone when blood was collected.

TCR beta sequences were obtained from blood CD8+ and CD4+ T cells. Fulfillment of recently defined diagnostic criteria for definite or probable disease was shown by the patients with Susac syndrome. Negative magnetic isolation gave CD8+ and CD4+ cells; FACS enriched CD8+ TEMRA. RNA was extracted with the RNeasy kit, and a quantity of about 0.45 to 1 ug was reverse transcribed using random hexamers. From the immunoSEQ multiplex PCR reads, TCRdb called clonotypes with MiXCR, one entry per CDR3 protein. This table has 170,000 or so distinct CDR3 sequences, roughly 94% appearing once. The sequenced sample was CD4+ T cells from PBMCs. This clonotype originated in a human donor with Susac syndrome.

This CDR3 reads CASSLTGFNQPQHF. The CDR3 DNA is TGTGCCAGCAGTCTCACAGGGTTCAATCAGCCCCAGCATTTT. J is TRBJ1-5 and V is TRBV12-3 or TRBV12-4; the D gene is possibly TRBD1 (6 bases). This CDR3 is 14 amino acids long. V lost 5 bases, J lost 3 bases, and 11 bases lay in between.